Detailed here is one T cell receptor beta chain. Its specificity is unknown. Authors' methods: Clinicopathological groups of papillary thyroid cancer showed CDR3 differences that were used to build a distant-metastasis classifier. TCRdb reassembled clones from the PCR reads with MiXCR. The V and J calls follow TCRdb's processing rather than the paper's. The table has roughly 30,000 clones, just under 30% seen once. The sample is drawn from a study of metastatic and nonmetastatic thyroid tumors. Study as a whole: Repertoire data that came from the blood and tumor or nodule tissue of malignant and benign thyroid patients were compared. Study results and limitations: Significantly higher TCR beta diversity was reportedly seen in malignant thyroid tumors than benign nodules, in blood and tumor.

The CDR3 has 12 residues. Trimming took off 4 bases at V and 11 bases at J, with 12 bases between the two ends. Germline loops: CDR1 WNHNN, CDR2 SYGVQD (reference sequence). Each patient came to thyroid surgery without any prior treatment (of any kind). The source is a female donor with papillary thyroid cancer or a benign thyroid nodule (not recorded which). Some clones in this sample may be carry-over from other donors' samples. Sequences were obtained from blood. V usage is TRBV10-1 and J usage is TRBJ2-1; TRBD1 or TRBD2 may be the D gene (5 bases each). CDR3 DNA: TGCGCCAGCAGTGGGGACGATTGGAAGCAGTTCTTC. It specifies CASSGDDWKQFF.